These 21 T cell receptor beta chains were sequenced from one sample in a study of patients and donors after allogeneic stem cell transplantation. TCRdb recomputed calls from the RT-PCR reads with MiXCR, one row per CDR3 protein. The sample shows 70,000 or so distinct CDR3 sequences, around 27% of them seen only once. The sequenced material came from blood, either unsorted or a sorted T cell fraction (not recorded which). The receptors stem from a human donor who was either an allogeneic HSCT recipient or a stem cell or donor lymphocyte infusion donor (not recorded which). It is not recorded whose cells these are; they may come from a transplant donor.

V and J are TRBV7-2 and TRBJ2-2; D is undetermined. The CDR3 is 14 amino acids. V lost 7 bases, J lost 1 base, and 10 bases lay in between. The V gene's germline CDR1 is SGHTA and CDR2 FQGNSA. CDR3 loop: CASIPRRNTGELFF. The DNA of the CDR3 is TGTGCCAGCATCCCGAGGAGGAACACCGGGGAGCTGTTTTTT.

The rearrangement uses TRBV5-1 and TRBJ2-2, with 8 bases aligning to TRBD1. This CDR3 has 17 residues. J gave up 4 bases and V 0 bases, and 8 bases lay outside the gene matches. Germline V CDR1 and CDR2: SGHRS, YFSETQ. The CDR3 DNA is TGCGCCAGCAGCTTGGATTGGGTGACAGGGGCCACCGGGGAGCTGTTTTTT. This codes for CASSLDWVTGATGELFF. Drawing the rest from reference TRBV5-1 and TRBJ2-2, the complete variable domain is KAGVTQTPRYLIKTRGQQVTLSCSPISGHRSVSWYQQTPGQGLQFLFEYFSETQRNKGNFPGRFSGRQFSNSRSEMNVSTLELGDSALYLCASSLDWVTGATGELFFGEGSRLTVL.

The chain links TRBV7-2 to TRBJ2-2; 7 bases agree with TRBD1. V lost 5 bases and J lost 3; bases outside the gene matches: 3. The germline V gene has CDR1 SGHTA and CDR2 FQGNSA. This CDR3 region has 14 residues. The CDR3 DNA reads TGTGCCAGCAGCCGGGACAGTTACACCGGGGAGCTGTTTTTT. This codes for CASSRDSYTGELFF.

The chain has TRBV7-7 and TRBJ2-7; D may be TRBD2 (6 bases). The CDR3 has 13 amino acids. Germline values: CDR1 SSHAT, CDR2 FNYEAQ (reference sequence). V was pared by 5 bases and J by 3 bases, with 11 bases between. The CDR3 DNA sequence: TGTGCCAGCAGCCCCTCGGGGGTCTACGAGCAGTACTTC. Translating gives CASSPSGVYEQYF.

This clonotype was detected a few times. V usage is TRBV6-5 and J usage is TRBJ2-3, with TRBD1 matching 9 bases. The length of the CDR3 is 13 residues. Germline CDR1 and CDR2: MNHEY and SVGAGI. V was clipped by 5 bases and J by 5 bases; unmatched bases: 2. The CDR3, as DNA: TGTGCCAGCAGTGGGACAGGGAGAGATACGCAGTATTTT. This gives the protein CASSGTGRDTQYF.

The chain joins TRBV6-5 to TRBJ1-6; D possibly corresponds to TRBD1 (6 bases). V was clipped by 4 bases and J by 4 bases, with 11 bases between them. The CDR3 length is 15 residues. Germline CDR1 reads MNHEY; CDR2 reads SVGAGI. This CDR3 reads CASSSYRVYNSPLHF. The DNA of the CDR3 is TGTGCCAGCAGTTCATACAGGGTTTATAATTCACCCCTCCACTTT.

Only a few counts were recorded for this clonotype. The V call is TRBV18, the J call TRBJ2-7; the D gene is possibly TRBD1 (5 bases). There are 13 residues in the CDR3. V dropped 2 bases and J dropped 9 bases, with 14 bases sitting between them. The germline CDR1 and CDR2 sequences are KGHSH and LQKENI. The CDR3 DNA reads TGTGCCAGCTCACCATCCCAGGGCATAGGGCAGTACTTC. Translating gives CASSPSQGIGQYF.

The genes are TRBV7-6 and TRBJ1-1; D call uncertain. The germline V gene has CDR1 SGHVS and CDR2 FNYEAQ. The CDR3 has 15 amino acids. Trimming cost V 1 base and J 5 bases, with 14 bases left between them. The CDR3 DNA sequence: TGTGCCAGCAGCTTAGTCGGGTCTGCGGTGACTGAAGCTTTCTTT. This codes for CASSLVGSAVTEAFF. The full variable domain, completed using reference TRBV7-6 and TRBJ1-1, is GAGVSQSPRYKVTKRGQDVALRCDPISGHVSLYWYRQALGQGPEFLTYFNYEAQQDKSGLPNDRFSAERPEGSISTLTIQRTEQRDSAMYRCASSLVGSAVTEAFFGQGTRLTVV.

The sample holds a few counts of this clonotype. The J gene is TRBJ2-7, the V gene TRBV7-9, with a tentative D call TRBD1 (6 bases). The CDR3 covers 19 residues. Germline V gives CDR1 SEHNR, CDR2 FQNEAQ (reference sequence). V was clipped by 3 bases and J by 3 bases, with 27 bases between them. The CDR3 is CASSFPQGYNLFGHYEQYF. The CDR3 DNA reads as TGTGCCAGCAGCTTCCCTCAGGGGTATAATTTATTCGGCCACTACGAGCAGTACTTC.

This clonotype was picked up a small number of times. CDR3 coding DNA: TGTGCTAGTGGTGCGCCTCTTAGAGGGAGTGAGTCCTACGAGCAGTACTTC. Its protein product is CASGAPLRGSESYEQYF. The chain is built from TRBV12-5 and TRBJ2-7, with D possibly matching TRBD2 (5 bases). CDR1 is LGHNT, CDR2 FRNRAP, per germline. This CDR3 contains 17 residues. Trimming cost V 5 bases and J 1 base, with 21 bases left between them.

The chain uses TRBV12-3 or TRBV12-4 and TRBJ1-5, with a possible D match to TRBD1 (6 bases). This CDR3 spans 14 amino acids. Trimming took 6 bases from V and 7 from J, leaving 16 bases between them. This chain's CDR3 is CASSVEGERQPQHF. CDR3 DNA sequence: TGTGCCAGCAGCGTAGAGGGGGAGCGGCAGCCCCAGCATTTT.

This rearrangement joins TRBV7-2 to TRBJ2-2; D uncertain. V was shortened by 0 bases and J by 5 bases, with 10 bases between the two germline ends. CDR3 size: 15 residues. Germline lookup yields CDR1 SGHTA and CDR2 FQGNSA. The CDR3 is CASSLAAIQTGELFF. In DNA, the CDR3 is TGTGCCAGCAGCTTAGCGGCGATTCAGACCGGGGAGCTGTTTTTT.

The chain has TRBV12-3 or TRBV12-4 and TRBJ2-1, with D possibly being TRBD2 (5 bases). Deletions cut 4 bases from V and 4 bases from J, with 8 bases between. This CDR3 region has 13 residues. Written as DNA, the CDR3 is TGTGCCAGCAGTTGGACTCATTACAATGAGCAGTTCTTC. Translation gives CASSWTHYNEQFF.

Concerning this clonotype: At one end the junction does not follow the germline gene, possibly because of a read error. J is TRBJ2-3 and V is TRBV7-6; D call uncertain. CDR1 is SGHVS and CDR2 is FNYEAQ in the germline V gene. This CDR3 has 14 residues. DNA for the CDR3: TGTGCCATCAGCTTAGAAGACCCCACAGATACGCAGTATTTT. Its translation is CAISLEDPTDTQYF. The full variable domain, completed using reference TRBV7-6 and TRBJ2-3, is GAGVSQSPRYKVTKRGQDVALRCDPISGHVSLYWYRQALGQGPEFLTYFNYEAQQDKSGLPNDRFSAERPEGSISTLTIQRTEQRDSAMYRCAISLEDPTDTQYFGPGTRLTVL.

This clonotype was observed a few times. V gene TRBV29-1 combines with J gene TRBJ1-1, with D uncertain. This CDR3 has 13 amino acids. From germline, CDR1 is SQVTM and CDR2 ANQGSEA. V shed 5 bases and J shed 1 base, with 11 bases lying between them. CDR3 amino acids: CSVSPEENTEAFF. Here the CDR3 DNA reads TGCAGCGTTAGCCCCGAGGAGAACACTGAAGCTTTCTTT.

This clonotype was counted only a few times. This chain uses TRBV4-1 with TRBJ2-1; D may be TRBD1 (6 bases). Germline loops: CDR1 MGHRA, CDR2 YSYEKL. With 0 bases removed from V and 7 bases from J, the gap between germline ends came to 13 bases. The CDR3 loop spans 15 amino acids. CDR3 coding DNA: TGCGCCAGCAGCCAAGATGGGGCAGGGGTGAATGAGCAGTTCTTC. Amino acids: CASSQDGAGVNEQFF.

The CDR3 nucleotides are TGTGCCAGCAGCCATCCCACCGACAGGGGCGACAATTTAGAGACCCAGTACTTC. Protein sequence: CASSHPTDRGDNLETQYF. The V and J genes are TRBV6-6 and TRBJ2-5; 8 bases map to TRBD1. This CDR3 is built from 18 residues. The V and J ends lost 6 bases and 4 bases, in that order; junction bases with no gene match: 19. Per germline, CDR1 MNHNY and CDR2 SVGAGI (reference sequence).

The V gene is TRBV12-3 or TRBV12-4, the J gene TRBJ2-5; 11 bases are shared with TRBD2. Germline trimming cut 6 bases from V and 4 bases from J; bases unmatched to any gene: 4. The CDR3 totals 14 residues. CDR3 loop: CASRPSGGLETQYF. The CDR3 nucleotides read TGTGCCAGCAGACCTAGCGGGGGGTTAGAGACCCAGTACTTC.

In this sample, this clonotype is medium-sized. This chain joins TRBV12-3 or TRBV12-4 and TRBJ1-1; D is undetermined. The CDR3 spans 12 residues. V was pared by 5 bases and J by 5 bases, with 9 bases between. CDR3 amino acids: CASSPGRTEAFF. DNA of the CDR3: TGTGCCAGCAGTCCCGGGAGGACTGAAGCTTTCTTT.

The rearrangement links TRBV3-1 to TRBJ2-1, with 8 bases lining up with TRBD1. V was clipped by 2 bases and J by 0 bases; unmatched bases: 3. This CDR3 comprises 16 residues. Germline-derived CDR1 and CDR2 are LGHDT and YNNKEL (reference sequence). The CDR3 region has the DNA TGTGCCAGCAGCCAACCGCAGGGGGCCTCCTACAATGAGCAGTTCTTC. This encodes CASSQPQGASYNEQFF.

The chain joins TRBV4-2 to TRBJ1-1, with unresolved D. Trimming took off 0 bases at V and 2 bases at J, with 1 base between the two ends. Per germline, CDR1 LGHNA and CDR2 YNFKEQ. This CDR3 comprises 12 residues. CDR3 protein: CASSQDNTEAFF. The CDR3 DNA follows: TGTGCCAGCAGCCAAGACAACACTGAAGCTTTCTTT.